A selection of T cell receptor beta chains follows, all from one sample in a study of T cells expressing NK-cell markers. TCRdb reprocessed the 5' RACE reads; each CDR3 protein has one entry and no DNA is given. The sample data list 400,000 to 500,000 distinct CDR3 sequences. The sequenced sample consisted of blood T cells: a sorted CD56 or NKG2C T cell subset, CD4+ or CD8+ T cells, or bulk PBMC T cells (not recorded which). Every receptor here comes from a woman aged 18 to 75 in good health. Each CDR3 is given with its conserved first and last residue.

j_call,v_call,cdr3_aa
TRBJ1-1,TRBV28,CASSYRGWAEAFF
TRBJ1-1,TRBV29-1,CSVEVWGTEAFF
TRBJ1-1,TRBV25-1,CASSTGGEAFF
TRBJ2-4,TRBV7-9,CASSLAAVDKNIQYF
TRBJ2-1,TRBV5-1,CASSLGSSGLGNEQFF
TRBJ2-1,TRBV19,CASSWTEAYNEQFF
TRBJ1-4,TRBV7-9,CASSSPMQAANEKLFF
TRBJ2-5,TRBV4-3,CASSQDPLQETQYF
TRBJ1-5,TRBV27,CASSFLPDQPQHF
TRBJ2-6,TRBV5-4,CASSLGARPTGANVLTF
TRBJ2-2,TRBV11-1,CASSPQKIQVANTGELFF
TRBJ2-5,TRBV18,CASSPQGETQYF
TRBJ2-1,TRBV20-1,CSASTTSYNEQFF
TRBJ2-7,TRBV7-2,CASSYGGGNEQYF
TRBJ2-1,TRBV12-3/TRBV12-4,CASRSLDRGQSEQFF
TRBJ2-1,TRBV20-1,CSARVRITLAGGTTYNEQFF
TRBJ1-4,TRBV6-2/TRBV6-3,CASREPPTNEKLFF
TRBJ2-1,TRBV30,CAWSGDFNEQFF
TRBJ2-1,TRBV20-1,CSARETSGVGYNEQFF